This T cell receptor (beta chain) derives from a study of blood T cells in healthy people across ages. Findings of the study overall: Naive T cell percentage showed a strong correlation with the diversity of TCR beta. A roughly linear fall in TCR beta diversity per million T cells was seen with increasing age. Diversity estimates drawn from one million T cells were deemed underestimates.

This clonotype was detected a few times. Antigen unknown. With a J-beta primer mix and a sample-barcoded 5' primer, a second PCR ran roughly 6 to 11 cycles. All cDNA molecules were each tagged by a template-switch adaptor with 12 random nucleotides. TCRdb redid the calling of the 5' RACE reads with MiXCR, one entry per CDR3 protein. The table records over 600,000 distinct CDR3 sequences, roughly 50% of them present only once. The CDR3 is 13 residues long. Germline CDR1 reads MNHEY; CDR2 reads SVGEGT. Trimming took off 4 bases at V and 6 bases at J, with 10 bases between the two ends. V gene TRBV6-2 or TRBV6-3 combines with J gene TRBJ2-1; D is perhaps TRBD1 (5 bases). The specimen was blood. The receptor comes from a man aged 40-49 years in good health. CDR3 protein: CASSLYRGNEQFF. In DNA form, the CDR3 reads TGTGCCAGCAGTTTGTATAGGGGCAATGAGCAGTTCTTC.